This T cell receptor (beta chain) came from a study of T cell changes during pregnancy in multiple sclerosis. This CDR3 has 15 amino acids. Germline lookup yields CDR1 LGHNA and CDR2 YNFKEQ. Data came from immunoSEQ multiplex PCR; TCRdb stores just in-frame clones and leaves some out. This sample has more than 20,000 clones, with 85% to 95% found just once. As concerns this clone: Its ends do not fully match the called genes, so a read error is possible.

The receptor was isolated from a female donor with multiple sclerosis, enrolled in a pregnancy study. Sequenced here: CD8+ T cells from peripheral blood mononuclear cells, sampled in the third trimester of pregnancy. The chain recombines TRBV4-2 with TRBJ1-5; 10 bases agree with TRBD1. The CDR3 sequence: CASNQETGGVQPQHF. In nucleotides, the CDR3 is TGTGCCAGCAACCAAGAGACAGGGGGCGTCCAGCCCCAGCATTTT.